One and the same sample provided the 2 T cell receptor beta chains below, sequenced in a study of CD8 T cells in Susac syndrome. A quantity of about 0.5 to 1 ug RNA underwent reverse transcription using random hexamers. TCRdb analysed the immunoSEQ multiplex PCR reads with MiXCR anew, one entry per CDR3 protein. The sample holds about 430,000 distinct CDR3 sequences; around 85% are singletons and the top ten take under 0.15%. Sequenced input: CD8+ T cells from PBMCs. These receptor sequences come from a human donor with multiple sclerosis.

In its sample, this clonotype was seen a few times. The chain combines TRBV19 with TRBJ2-7, with D hard to call. The V end was cut by 9 bases, the J end by 2 bases, with 8 bases between. The germline CDR1 and CDR2 sequences are LNHDA and SQIVND (reference sequence). The CDR3 has 11 amino acids. The DNA of the CDR3 is TGTGCCAGCAGCAACACCTACGAGCAGTACTTC. Protein: CASSNTYEQYF.

The chain carries TRBV10-2 and TRBJ1-2; a possible D gene is TRBD1 (5 bases). Between the trimmed V and J ends, which lost 6 bases and 1 base, there was a span of 12 bases. Germline lookup yields CDR1 WSHSY and CDR2 SAAADI. The CDR3 is made up of 14 amino acids. CDR3 nucleotide sequence: TGCGCCAGCAGGGAGGACATTTTTAACTATGGCTACACCTTC. Translating it yields CASREDIFNYGYTF.